A selection of T cell receptor beta chains follows, all from one sample in a study of OX40 agonist ivuxolimab in advanced cancers. The method was immunoSEQ multiplex PCR; TCRdb's version includes in-frame clones alone and lacks a portion of them. Here the sample spans 8,500 to 13,000 clones, 79% being singletons. The sequenced sample was CD4+ or CD8+ T cells sorted from blood, obtained in a trial of the OX40 agonist ivuxolimab. These receptors all come from an adult with an advanced solid tumor such as melanoma, head and neck, liver or kidney cancer. Each CDR3 is given with its conserved first and last residue. D genes are given only for firm matches. Clone size is shown for a subset of rows, as once, few, many or a class of expanded clone.

V: TRBV29-1
J: TRBJ1-2
size: -
D: -
length: 14
DNA: TGCAGCGCCGGACCTACCCGACAGGACTATGGCTACACCTTC
CDR3: CSAGPTRQDYGYTF

V: TRBV6-4
J: TRBJ2-1
size: medium-sized
D: TRBD1
length: 13
DNA: TGTGCCAGCAGTGACTCCGACAGGGATGAGCAGTTCTTC
CDR3: CASSDSDRDEQFF

V: TRBV6-1
J: TRBJ1-1
size: -
D: -
length: 15
DNA: TGTGCCAGCAGTGAAGCGCTTCCCGGCTACACTGAAGCTTTCTTT
CDR3: CASSEALPGYTEAFF

V: TRBV9
J: TRBJ2-7
size: -
D: -
length: 12
DNA: TGTGCCAGCAGCGTTGGGGCCGACGAGCAGTACTTC
CDR3: CASSVGADEQYF

V: TRBV7-2
J: TRBJ2-7
size: -
D: TRBD2
length: 13
DNA: TGTGCCAGCAGCATTACTAGCGGGGGCGAGCAGTACTTC
CDR3: CASSITSGGEQYF

V: TRBV25-1
J: TRBJ2-7
size: medium-sized
D: -
length: 14
DNA: TGTGCCAGCAGTGTTGACAGGTCCTCCTACGAGCAGTACTTC
CDR3: CASSVDRSSYEQYF

V: TRBV4-2
J: TRBJ2-7
size: -
D: TRBD2
length: 16
DNA: TGTGCCAGCAGCCAAGATGGACTAGCGGGAGGCTACGAGCAGTACTTC
CDR3: CASSQDGLAGGYEQYF

V: TRBV19
J: TRBJ2-1
size: few
D: -
length: 15
DNA: TGTGCCAGTAGTAGGGCTAGCGTGTTAAGCAATGAGCAGTTCTTC
CDR3: CASSRASVLSNEQFF

V: TRBV10-3
J: TRBJ2-7
size: -
D: -
length: 16
DNA: TGTGCCATCAGTGAGTCTTATGGGGCTGGAGGGTACGAGCAGTACTTC
CDR3: CAISESYGAGGYEQYF

V: TRBV28
J: TRBJ1-3
size: -
D: -
length: 17
DNA: TGTGCCAGCAGTCTCTTCCAAAAGCTCGTCAGTGGAAACACCATATATTTT
CDR3: CASSLFQKLVSGNTIYF

V: TRBV4-3
J: TRBJ2-3
size: -
D: TRBD2
length: 17
DNA: TGCGCCAGCAGCCAAGCGCTGTGGGTAGCGGGGGTAGATACGCAGTATTTT
CDR3: CASSQALWVAGVDTQYF

V: TRBV27
J: TRBJ2-1
size: -
D: -
length: 14
DNA: TGTGCCAGCAGTTTATTTTCCGCCTACAATGAGCAGTTCTTC
CDR3: CASSLFSAYNEQFF

V: TRBV27
J: TRBJ1-4
size: -
D: -
length: 13
DNA: TGTGCCAGCAGTTCGGAAGGGGGTGAAAAACTGTTTTTT
CDR3: CASSSEGGEKLFF

V: TRBV7-3
J: TRBJ1-2
size: -
D: TRBD1
length: 17
DNA: TGTGCCAGCAGCTTATATGACAGGGGGCGCGGGATTCCTGGCTACACCTTC
CDR3: CASSLYDRGRGIPGYTF

V: TRBV11-2
J: TRBJ2-1
size: -
D: TRBD2
length: 17
DNA: TGTGTCAGCAGCTTAGGGGCAGCGGGGGCCGCATACAATGAGCAGTTCTTC
CDR3: CVSSLGAAGAAYNEQFF

V: TRBV19
J: TRBJ2-7
size: -
D: -
length: 14
DNA: TGTGCCAGTAGTGCCCCGGGCCCCTGGAGCGAGCAGTACTTC
CDR3: CASSAPGPWSEQYF

V: TRBV6-1
J: TRBJ2-7
size: once
D: -
length: 14
DNA: TGTGCCAGCAGTGATACAGCCGGGGCCTACGAGCAGTACTTC
CDR3: CASSDTAGAYEQYF

V: TRBV29-1
J: TRBJ1-5
size: once
D: TRBD1
length: 14
DNA: TGCAGCGCTAAGATCCAGGGGGAACATCAGCCCCAGCATTTT
CDR3: CSAKIQGEHQPQHF

V: TRBV27
J: TRBJ2-3
size: -
D: -
length: 14
DNA: TGTGCCAGTCGCACAGGGTCTCGCACAGATACGCAGTATTTT
CDR3: CASRTGSRTDTQYF

V: TRBV7-3
J: TRBJ2-1
size: -
D: -
length: 13
DNA: TGTGCCAGCAGCTTAACGGGGACAAGTGAGCAGTTCTTC
CDR3: CASSLTGTSEQFF

V: TRBV29-1
J: TRBJ1-2
size: once
D: TRBD1
length: 11
DNA: TGCAGCGTTCCGACAGGGGATGGCTACACCTTC
CDR3: CSVPTGDGYTF

V: TRBV7-5
J: TRBJ1-3
size: -
D: -
length: 17
DNA: TGTGCCAGAAGCTTAGCAGGTGTAGGGATTACTGGAAACACCATATATTTT
CDR3: CARSLAGVGITGNTIYF

V: TRBV4-3
J: TRBJ1-4
size: -
D: TRBD1
length: 15
DNA: TGCGCCAGCAGCGCTTACAGGGGATCTGGTGAAAAACTGTTTTTT
CDR3: CASSAYRGSGEKLFF

V: TRBV7-4
J: TRBJ1-2
size: -
D: TRBD1
length: 16
DNA: TGTGCCAGCAGCGACGTTACCGGGACAGGGTACTATGGCTACACCTTC
CDR3: CASSDVTGTGYYGYTF